This TCR beta chain was sequenced in a study of neurological immune-mediated disorders. From the 5' RACE reads, TCRdb called clonotypes with MiXCR, one entry per CDR3 protein. The table lists 25,000 to 35,000 distinct CDR3 sequences, over 3.5% of them singletons. This clonotype appeared many times. Per germline, CDR1 LNHDA and CDR2 SQIVND (reference sequence). Trimming took 5 bases from V and 10 from J, leaving 19 bases between them. This CDR3 has 14 residues. Sorted libraries came from around 990,000 CD4+ or CD8+ T cells. The sample consisted of CD4+ T cells from blood. The V gene is TRBV19, the J gene TRBJ2-3; D is perhaps TRBD1 (6 bases). The source of this sequence is a woman aged 40 to 50 in good health. The CDR3 here is CASSVGTGQIAQYF. The DNA of the CDR3 is TGTGCCAGTAGTGTCGGAACGGGACAAATTGCGCAGTATTTT.